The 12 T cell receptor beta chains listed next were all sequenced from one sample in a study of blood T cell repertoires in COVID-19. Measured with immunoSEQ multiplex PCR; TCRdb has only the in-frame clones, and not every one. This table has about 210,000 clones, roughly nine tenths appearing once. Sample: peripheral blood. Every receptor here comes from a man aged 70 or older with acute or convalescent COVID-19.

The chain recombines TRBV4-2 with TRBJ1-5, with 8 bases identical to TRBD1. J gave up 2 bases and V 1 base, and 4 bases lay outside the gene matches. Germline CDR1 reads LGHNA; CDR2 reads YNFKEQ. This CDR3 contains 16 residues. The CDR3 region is CASSQAGGDGNQPQHF. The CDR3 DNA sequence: TGTGCCAGCAGCCAAGCAGGGGGCGACGGCAATCAGCCCCAGCATTTT.

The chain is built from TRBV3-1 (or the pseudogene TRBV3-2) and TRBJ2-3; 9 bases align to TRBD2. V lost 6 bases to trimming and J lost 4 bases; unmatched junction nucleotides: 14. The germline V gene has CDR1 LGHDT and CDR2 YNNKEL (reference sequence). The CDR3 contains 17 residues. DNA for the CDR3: TGTGCCAGCAGTCACAACAAGGCGATAGCGGGAGCAGATACGCAGTATTTT. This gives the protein CASSHNKAIAGADTQYF.

The CDR3 nucleotides read TGCAGCGCTAGACAGGGGGGAACCAATCAGCCCCAGCATTTT. Encoded protein: CSARQGGTNQPQHF. V is TRBV29-1 and J is TRBJ1-5; 9 bases align to TRBD1. J lost 3 bases, V lost 7 bases, and 7 bases had no gene match. Germline V gene sequence: CDR1 SQVTM, CDR2 ANQGSEA. CDR3 length: 14 amino acids.

The CDR3 spells CASSLRQITGELFF. In DNA, the CDR3 is TGTGCCAGCAGTTTGCGGCAGATTACCGGGGAGCTGTTTTTT. The V and J genes are TRBV28 and TRBJ2-2; D gene ambiguous. The CDR3 is 14 residues long. Germline values: CDR1 MDHEN, CDR2 SYDVKM. V dropped 3 bases and J dropped 5 bases, with 10 bases sitting between them.

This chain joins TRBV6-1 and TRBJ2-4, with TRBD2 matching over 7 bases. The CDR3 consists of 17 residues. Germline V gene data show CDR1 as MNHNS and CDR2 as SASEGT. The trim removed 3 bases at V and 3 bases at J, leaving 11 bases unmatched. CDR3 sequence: CASSDGLVRSGKNIQYF. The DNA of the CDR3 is TGTGCCAGCAGTGACGGACTAGTGCGGAGTGGCAAAAACATTCAGTACTTC.

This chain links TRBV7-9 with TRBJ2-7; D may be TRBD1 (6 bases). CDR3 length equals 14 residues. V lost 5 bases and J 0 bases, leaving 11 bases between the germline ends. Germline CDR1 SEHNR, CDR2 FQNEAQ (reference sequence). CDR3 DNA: TGTGCCAGCAGCATCGGACAGCTCTCCTACGAGCAGTACTTC. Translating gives CASSIGQLSYEQYF. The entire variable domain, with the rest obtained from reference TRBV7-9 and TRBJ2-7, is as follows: DTGVSQNPRHKITKRGQNVTFRCDPISEHNRLYWYRQTLGQGPEFLTYFQNEAQLEKSRLLSDRFSAERPKGSFSTLEIQRTEQGDSAMYLCASSIGQLSYEQYFGPGTRLTVT.

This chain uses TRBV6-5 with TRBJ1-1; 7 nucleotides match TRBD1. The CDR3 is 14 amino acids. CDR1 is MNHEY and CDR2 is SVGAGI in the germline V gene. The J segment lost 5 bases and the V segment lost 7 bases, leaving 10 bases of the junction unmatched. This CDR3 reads CASKDREGATEAFF. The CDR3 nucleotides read TGTGCCAGCAAAGATCGGGAGGGGGCAACTGAAGCTTTCTTT.

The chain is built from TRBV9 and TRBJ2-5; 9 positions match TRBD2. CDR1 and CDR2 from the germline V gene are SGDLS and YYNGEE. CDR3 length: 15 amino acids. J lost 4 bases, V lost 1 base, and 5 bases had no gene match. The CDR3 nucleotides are TGTGCCAGCAGCGTATTAGCGGGAGAATTAGAGACCCAGTACTTC. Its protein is CASSVLAGELETQYF.

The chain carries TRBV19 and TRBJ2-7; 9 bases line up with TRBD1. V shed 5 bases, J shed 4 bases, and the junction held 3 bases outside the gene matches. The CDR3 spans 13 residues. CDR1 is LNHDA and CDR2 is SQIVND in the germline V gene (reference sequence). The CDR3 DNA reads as TGTGCCAGTAGTGTCGGACAGGGGTACGAGCAGTACTTC. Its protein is CASSVGQGYEQYF.

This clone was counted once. The CDR3 loop reads CATRDSNTEAFF. CDR3 in DNA: TGTGCCACCCGGGACAGCAACACTGAAGCTTTCTTT. V gene TRBV6-5 combines with J gene TRBJ1-1; 7 nucleotides align to TRBD1. The germline V gene encodes CDR1 MNHEY and CDR2 SVGAGI. The CDR3 has 12 amino acids. Trimming took 10 bases from V and 2 from J; bases not matched to a gene: 4.

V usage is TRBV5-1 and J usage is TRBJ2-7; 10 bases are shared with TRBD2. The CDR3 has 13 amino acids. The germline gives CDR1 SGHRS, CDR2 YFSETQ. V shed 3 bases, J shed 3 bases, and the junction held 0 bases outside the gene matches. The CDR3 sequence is CASSWTSGYEQYF. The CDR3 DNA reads TGCGCCAGCAGCTGGACTAGCGGCTACGAGCAGTACTTC.

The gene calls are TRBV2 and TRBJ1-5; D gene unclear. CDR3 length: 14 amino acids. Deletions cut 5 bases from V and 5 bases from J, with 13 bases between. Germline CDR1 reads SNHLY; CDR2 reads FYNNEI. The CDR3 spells CASSPGSGYQPQHF. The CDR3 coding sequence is TGTGCCAGCAGTCCCGGATCGGGTTATCAGCCCCAGCATTTT.